These T cell receptor beta chains were read from a single sample in a study of Graves' ophthalmopathy and Graves' hyperthyroidism. In TCRdb, the multiplex PCR reads were re-called with MiXCR into one record per CDR3 protein. Here the sample spans hundreds of thousands of distinct CDR3 sequences, 20% to 25% being singletons. Material: peripheral blood. Receptors originate from a woman in her forties or fifties with Graves' ophthalmopathy. The CDR3 runs from the conserved cysteine through the conserved F or W. Fields, in order: V gene, D gene, J gene, clone size, CDR3 protein, CDR3 DNA. D genes are given only for firm matches. Clone size is stated in some rows and not others, as once, few, many or a class when expanded.

TRBV20-1	.	TRBJ2-5	many	CSARLLYQETQYF	TGCAGTGCTAGACTACTGTACCAAGAGACCCAGTACTTC
TRBV25-1	.	TRBJ2-5	many	CASSESGSDLNQETQYF	TGTGCCAGCAGTGAATCGGGGTCGGACCTAAACCAAGAGACCCAGTACTTC
TRBV30	.	TRBJ1-2	few	CAWSDKTGRGYGYTF	TGTGCCTGGAGTGACAAAACAGGGCGGGGATATGGCTACACCTTC
TRBV20-1	.	TRBJ2-5	many	CSARGSRGRWTQYF	TGCAGTGCTAGGGGGTCCAGGGGCCGATGGACCCAGTACTTC
TRBV12-5	.	TRBJ2-7	few	CASGFLRDTLPYYEQYF	TGTGCTAGTGGTTTTCTCCGGGACACCTTACCCTACTACGAGCAGTACTTC
TRBV20-1	TRBD2	TRBJ2-7	many	CSVAGGETYEQYF	TGCAGTGTAGCGGGAGGTGAGACCTACGAGCAGTACTTC
TRBV19	TRBD1	TRBJ1-5	many	CASSRGQGRRQPQHF	TGTGCCAGTAGTCGCGGACAGGGACGGAGACAGCCCCAGCATTTT
TRBV6-2/TRBV6-3	.	TRBJ2-5	.	CASSTRQHQETQYF	TGTGCCAGCAGTACCCGACAGCACCAAGAGACCCAGTACTTC
TRBV30	TRBD2	TRBJ2-7	.	CASRGVRDEQYF	TGTGCCTCCCGGGGGGTCCGTGACGAGCAGTACTTC
TRBV7-9	TRBD2	TRBJ2-5	many	CASSLGSGVYQETQYF	TGTGCCAGCAGCTTAGGTAGCGGGGTATACCAAGAGACCCAGTACTTC
TRBV27	TRBD2	TRBJ2-7	many	CASSRTSGAYEQYF	TGTGCCAGCAGTCGGACTAGCGGGGCCTACGAGCAGTACTTC
TRBV11-2	TRBD1	TRBJ1-1	.	CASSSGTGMGNTEAFF	TGTGCCAGCAGCTCTGGGACAGGGATGGGGAACACTGAAGCTTTCTTT
TRBV28	TRBD2	TRBJ2-7	many	CASTSPREQYF	TGTGCCTCGACTAGCCCGAGGGAGCAGTACTTC
TRBV4-1	TRBD1	TRBJ2-7	few	CASSAGTGYYEQYF	TGCGCCAGCAGCGCCGGGACAGGGTACTACGAGCAGTACTTC
TRBV28	TRBD1	TRBJ2-7	many	CASTFSGTGALYEQYF	TGTGCCAGCACTTTTTCCGGGACAGGGGCCCTCTACGAGCAGTACTTC
TRBV18	.	TRBJ2-7	few	CASSPGKGGLRGYEQYF	TGTGCCAGCTCACCAGGTAAGGGAGGACTGCGAGGGTACGAGCAGTACTTC
TRBV20-1	.	TRBJ1-5	many	CSASAGNSNQPQHF	TGCAGTGCTAGTGCGGGAAATAGCAATCAGCCCCAGCATTTT
TRBV7-3	.	TRBJ2-1	few	CASSPYSDNYEQFF	TGTGCCAGCAGCCCCTATAGCGACAACTACGAGCAGTTCTTC
TRBV2	.	TRBJ1-2	many	CASSEVRRSDGYTF	TGTGCCAGCAGTGAAGTTCGGCGGTCGGATGGCTACACCTTC
TRBV19	TRBD1	TRBJ1-5	many	CASSRWVGTGNQPQHF	TGTGCCAGTAGCCGGTGGGTCGGGACAGGAAATCAGCCCCAGCATTTT
TRBV29-1	.	TRBJ2-7	many	CSVESGDAYEQYF	TGCAGCGTTGAATCTGGGGACGCCTACGAGCAGTACTTC
TRBV30	TRBD1	TRBJ2-7	many	CAWVKTGVEQYF	TGTGCCTGGGTTAAAACAGGGGTCGAGCAGTACTTC
TRBV7-9	.	TRBJ2-7	many	CASSFAGSYEQYF	TGTGCCAGCAGCTTTGCCGGAAGCTACGAGCAGTACTTC
TRBV20-1	TRBD1	TRBJ1-5	few	CSAGRGGRGNSNQPQHF	TGCAGTGCTGGAAGAGGGGGCAGGGGCAATAGCAATCAGCCCCAGCATTTT
TRBV14	TRBD2	TRBJ2-5	few	CASSHGRGGETQYF	TGTGCCAGCAGCCATGGACGCGGGGGAGAGACCCAGTACTTC
TRBV29-1	TRBD1	TRBJ2-7	many	CSVEGTRQGNGEQYF	TGCAGCGTTGAGGGGACGAGACAGGGTAACGGCGAGCAGTACTTC
TRBV6-5	TRBD1	TRBJ1-5	many	CASSSDRGNQPQHF	TGTGCCAGCAGCTCCGACAGGGGAAATCAGCCCCAGCATTTT